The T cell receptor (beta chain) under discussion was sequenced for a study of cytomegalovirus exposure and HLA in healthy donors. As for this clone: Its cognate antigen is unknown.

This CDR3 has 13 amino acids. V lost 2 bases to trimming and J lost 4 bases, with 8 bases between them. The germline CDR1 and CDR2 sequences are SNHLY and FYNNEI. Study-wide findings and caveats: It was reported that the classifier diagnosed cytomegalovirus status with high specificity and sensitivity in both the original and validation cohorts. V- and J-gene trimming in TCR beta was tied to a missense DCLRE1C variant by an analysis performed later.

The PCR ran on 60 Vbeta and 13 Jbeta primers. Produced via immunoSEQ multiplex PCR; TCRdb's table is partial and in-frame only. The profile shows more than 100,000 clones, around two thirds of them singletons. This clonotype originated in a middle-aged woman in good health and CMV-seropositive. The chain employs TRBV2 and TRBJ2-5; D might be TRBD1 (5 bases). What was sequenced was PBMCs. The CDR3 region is CASSEYGAETQYF. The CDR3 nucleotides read TGTGCCAGCAGTGAATATGGGGCAGAGACCCAGTACTTC.